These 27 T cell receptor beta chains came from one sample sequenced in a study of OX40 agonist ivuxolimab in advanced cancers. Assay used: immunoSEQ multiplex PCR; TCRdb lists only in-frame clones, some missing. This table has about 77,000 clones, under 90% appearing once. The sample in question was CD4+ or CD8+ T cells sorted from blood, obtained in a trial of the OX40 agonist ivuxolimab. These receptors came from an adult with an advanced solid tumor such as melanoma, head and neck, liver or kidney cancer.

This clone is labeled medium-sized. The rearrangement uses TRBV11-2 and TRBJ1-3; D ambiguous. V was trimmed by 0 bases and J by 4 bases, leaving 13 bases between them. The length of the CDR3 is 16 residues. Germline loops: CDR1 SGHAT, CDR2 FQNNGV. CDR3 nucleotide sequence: TGTGCCAGCAGCTTAGATCTGAACAGCTGGGGAAACACCATATATTTT. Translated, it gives CASSLDLNSWGNTIYF.

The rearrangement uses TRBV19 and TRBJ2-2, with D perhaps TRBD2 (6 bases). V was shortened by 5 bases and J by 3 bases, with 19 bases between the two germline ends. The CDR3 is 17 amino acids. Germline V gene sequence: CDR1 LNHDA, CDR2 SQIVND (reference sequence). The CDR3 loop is CASSLGLAWGDTGELFF. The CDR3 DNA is TGTGCCAGTAGTTTAGGTCTAGCGTGGGGAGACACCGGGGAGCTGTTTTTT.

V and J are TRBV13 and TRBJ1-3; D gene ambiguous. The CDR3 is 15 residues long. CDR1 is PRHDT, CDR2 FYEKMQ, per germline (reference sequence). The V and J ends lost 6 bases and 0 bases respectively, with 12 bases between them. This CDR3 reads CASSRVQFSGNTIYF. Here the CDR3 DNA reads TGTGCCAGCAGTCGTGTGCAGTTCTCTGGAAACACCATATATTTT. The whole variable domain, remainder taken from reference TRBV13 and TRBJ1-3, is AAGVIQSPRHLIKEKRETATLKCYPIPRHDTVYWYQQGPGQDPQFLISFYEKMQSDKGSIPDRFSAQQFSDYHSELNMSSLELGDSALYFCASSRVQFSGNTIYFGEGSWLTVV.

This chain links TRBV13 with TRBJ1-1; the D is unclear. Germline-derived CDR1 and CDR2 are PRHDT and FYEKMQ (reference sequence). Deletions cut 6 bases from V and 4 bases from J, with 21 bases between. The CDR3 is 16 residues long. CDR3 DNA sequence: TGTGCCAGCAGGAAACATCCCCGGGTAACGGTCACTGAAGCTTTCTTT. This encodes CASRKHPRVTVTEAFF.

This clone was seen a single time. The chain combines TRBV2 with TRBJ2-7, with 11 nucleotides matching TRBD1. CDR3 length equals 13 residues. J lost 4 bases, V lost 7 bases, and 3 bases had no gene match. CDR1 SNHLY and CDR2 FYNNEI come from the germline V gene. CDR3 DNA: TGTGCCAGCACAGGGACAGGGGGATACGAGCAGTACTTC. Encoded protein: CASTGTGGYEQYF.

The CDR3 protein is CASSPPTGGPNTGELFF. CDR3 coding DNA: TGTGCCAGCTCCCCTCCCACAGGGGGGCCAAACACCGGGGAGCTGTTTTTT. The J gene is TRBJ2-2, the V gene TRBV18; TRBD1 matches at 8 bases. CDR3 length equals 17 residues. From germline, CDR1 is KGHSH and CDR2 LQKENI. J was trimmed by 2 bases and V by 6 bases; bases with no gene match: 11.

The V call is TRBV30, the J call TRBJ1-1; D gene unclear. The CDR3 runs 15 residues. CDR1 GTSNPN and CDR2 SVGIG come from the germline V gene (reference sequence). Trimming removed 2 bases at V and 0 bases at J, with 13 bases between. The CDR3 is CAWSPGGSMNTEAFF. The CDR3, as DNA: TGTGCCTGGAGTCCGGGCGGTTCAATGAACACTGAAGCTTTCTTT.

Here the CDR3 DNA reads TGTGCCAGCAGCCCAATTACCGGGACCTTCCAAGAGACCCAGTACTTC. It specifies CASSPITGTFQETQYF. The gene calls are TRBV25-1 and TRBJ2-5; D may be TRBD1 or TRBD2 (5 bases each). Between the trimmed V and J ends, which lost 6 bases and 1 base, there was a span of 18 bases. Germline V gene lookup returns CDR1 MGHDK and CDR2 SYGVNS. The CDR3 length is 16 residues.

The DNA of the CDR3 is TGTGCCAGCAGTTACCAGCCTACTAACACCGGGGAGCTGTTTTTT. Protein: CASSYQPTNTGELFF. The V and J genes are TRBV6-5 and TRBJ2-2; D call uncertain. With 2 bases removed from V and 2 bases from J, the gap between germline ends came to 9 bases. Germline V gene lookup returns CDR1 MNHEY and CDR2 SVGAGI. This CDR3 is built from 15 residues.

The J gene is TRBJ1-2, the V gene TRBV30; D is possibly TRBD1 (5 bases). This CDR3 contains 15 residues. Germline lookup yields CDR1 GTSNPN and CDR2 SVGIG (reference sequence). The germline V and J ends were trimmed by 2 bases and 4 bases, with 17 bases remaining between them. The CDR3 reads CAWSSGTGYSYGYTF. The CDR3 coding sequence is TGTGCCTGGAGTTCAGGGACCGGGTATTCCTATGGCTACACCTTC. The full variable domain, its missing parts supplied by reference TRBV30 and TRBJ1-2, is SQTIHQWPATLVQPVGSPLSLECTVEGTSNPNLYWYRQAAGRGLQLLFYSVGIGQISSEVPQNLSASRPQDRQFILSSKKLLLSDSGFYLCAWSSGTGYSYGYTFGSGTRLTVV.

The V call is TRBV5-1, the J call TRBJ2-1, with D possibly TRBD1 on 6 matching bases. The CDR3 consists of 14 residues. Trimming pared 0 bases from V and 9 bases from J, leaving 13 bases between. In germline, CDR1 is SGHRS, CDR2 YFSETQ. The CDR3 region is CASSLAGQNTEQFF. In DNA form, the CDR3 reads TGCGCCAGCAGCTTGGCCGGACAGAACACTGAGCAGTTCTTC.

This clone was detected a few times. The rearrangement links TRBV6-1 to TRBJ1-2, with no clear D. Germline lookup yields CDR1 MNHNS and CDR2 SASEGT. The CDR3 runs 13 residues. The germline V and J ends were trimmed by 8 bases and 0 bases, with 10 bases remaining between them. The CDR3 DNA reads TGTGCCAGCCGCCCGGGTCCTAACTATGGCTACACCTTC. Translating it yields CASRPGPNYGYTF.

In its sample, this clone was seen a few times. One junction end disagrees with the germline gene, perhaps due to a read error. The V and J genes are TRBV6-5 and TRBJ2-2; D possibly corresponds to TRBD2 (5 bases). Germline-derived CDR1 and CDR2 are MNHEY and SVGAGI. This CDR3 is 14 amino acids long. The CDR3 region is CASSYSPASGKLFF. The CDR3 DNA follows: TGTGCCAGCAGTTACTCTCCAGCCTCCGGGAAGCTGTTTTTT.

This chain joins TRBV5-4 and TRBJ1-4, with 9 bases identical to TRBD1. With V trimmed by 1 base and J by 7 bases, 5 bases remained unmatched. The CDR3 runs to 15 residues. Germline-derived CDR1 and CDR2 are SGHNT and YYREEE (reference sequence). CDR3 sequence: CASSLPGQGSEKLFF. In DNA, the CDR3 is TGTGCCAGCAGCTTGCCGGGACAGGGCAGTGAAAAACTGTTTTTT.

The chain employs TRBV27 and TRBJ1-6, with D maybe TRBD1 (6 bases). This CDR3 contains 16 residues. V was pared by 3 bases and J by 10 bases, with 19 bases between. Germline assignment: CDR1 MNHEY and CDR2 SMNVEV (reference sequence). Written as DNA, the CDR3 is TGTGCCAGCAGTTTCTCACAGGGTTCCTCGATGTCACCCCTCCACTTT. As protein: CASSFSQGSSMSPLHF.

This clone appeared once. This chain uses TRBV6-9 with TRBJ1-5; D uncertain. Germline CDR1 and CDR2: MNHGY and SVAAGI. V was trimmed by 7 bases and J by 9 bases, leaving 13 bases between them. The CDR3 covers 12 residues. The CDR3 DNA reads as TGTGCCAGCAATTGTTATCAGCGGCCCCAGCATTTT. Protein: CASNCYQRPQHF.

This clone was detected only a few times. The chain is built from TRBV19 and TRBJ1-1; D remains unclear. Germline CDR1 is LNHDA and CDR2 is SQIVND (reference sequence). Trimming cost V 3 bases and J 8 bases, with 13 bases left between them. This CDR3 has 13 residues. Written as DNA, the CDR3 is TGTGCCAGTAGTATGGGAGCCAGCCGCGAAGCTTTCTTT. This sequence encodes CASSMGASREAFF.

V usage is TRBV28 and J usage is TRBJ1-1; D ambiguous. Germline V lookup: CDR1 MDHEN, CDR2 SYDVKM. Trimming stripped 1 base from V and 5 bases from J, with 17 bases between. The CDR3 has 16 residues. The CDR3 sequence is CASSLSPRQAPTEAFF. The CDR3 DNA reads TGTGCCAGCAGTTTATCACCCAGACAAGCCCCAACTGAAGCTTTCTTT.

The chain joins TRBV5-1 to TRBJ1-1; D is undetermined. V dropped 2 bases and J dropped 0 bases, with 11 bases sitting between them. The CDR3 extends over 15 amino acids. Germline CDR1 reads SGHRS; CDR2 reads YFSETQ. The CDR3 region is CASSLVGGMNTEAFF. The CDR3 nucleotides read TGCGCCAGCAGCTTAGTCGGAGGGATGAACACTGAAGCTTTCTTT.

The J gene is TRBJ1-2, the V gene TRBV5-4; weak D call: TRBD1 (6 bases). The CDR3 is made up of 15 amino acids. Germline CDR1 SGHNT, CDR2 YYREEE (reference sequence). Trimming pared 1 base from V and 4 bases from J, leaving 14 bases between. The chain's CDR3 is CASSLQQGGGYGYTF. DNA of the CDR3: TGTGCCAGCAGCTTGCAACAGGGTGGTGGCTATGGCTACACCTTC.

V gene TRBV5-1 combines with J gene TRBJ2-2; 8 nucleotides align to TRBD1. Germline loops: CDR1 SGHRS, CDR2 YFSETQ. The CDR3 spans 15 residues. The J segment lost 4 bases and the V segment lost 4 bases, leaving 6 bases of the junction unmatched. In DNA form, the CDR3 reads TGCGCCAGCAGCCCGGACAGGGCTGGCACCGGGGAGCTGTTTTTT. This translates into CASSPDRAGTGELFF.

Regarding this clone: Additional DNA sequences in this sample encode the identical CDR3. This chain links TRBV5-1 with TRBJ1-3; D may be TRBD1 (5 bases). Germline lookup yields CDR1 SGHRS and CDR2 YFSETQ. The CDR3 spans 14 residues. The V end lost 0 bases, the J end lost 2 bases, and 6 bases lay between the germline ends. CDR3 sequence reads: CASSLGGPGNTIYF. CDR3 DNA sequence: TGCGCCAGCAGCTTGGGGGGACCTGGAAACACCATATATTTT.

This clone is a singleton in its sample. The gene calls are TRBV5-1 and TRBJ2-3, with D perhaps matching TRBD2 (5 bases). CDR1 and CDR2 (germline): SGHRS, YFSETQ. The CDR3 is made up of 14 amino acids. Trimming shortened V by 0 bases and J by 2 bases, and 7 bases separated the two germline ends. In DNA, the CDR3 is TGCGCCAGCAGCTTGGTAGCGCACACAGATACGCAGTATTTT. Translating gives CASSLVAHTDTQYF.

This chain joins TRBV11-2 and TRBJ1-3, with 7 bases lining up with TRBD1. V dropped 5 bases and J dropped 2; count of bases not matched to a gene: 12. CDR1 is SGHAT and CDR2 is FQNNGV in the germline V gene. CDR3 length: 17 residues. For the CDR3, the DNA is TGTGCCAGCAGCCCCACCCTCGACAGGGTTACTGGAAACACCATATATTTT. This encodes CASSPTLDRVTGNTIYF.

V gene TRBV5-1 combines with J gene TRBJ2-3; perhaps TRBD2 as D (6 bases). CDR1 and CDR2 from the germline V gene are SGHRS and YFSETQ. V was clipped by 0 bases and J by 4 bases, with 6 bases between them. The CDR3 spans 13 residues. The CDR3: CASSLGRADTQYF. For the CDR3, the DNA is TGCGCCAGCAGCTTGGGGAGGGCAGATACGCAGTATTTT. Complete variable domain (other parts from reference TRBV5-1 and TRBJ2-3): KAGVTQTPRYLIKTRGQQVTLSCSPISGHRSVSWYQQTPGQGLQFLFEYFSETQRNKGNFPGRFSGRQFSNSRSEMNVSTLELGDSALYLCASSLGRADTQYFGPGTRLTVL.

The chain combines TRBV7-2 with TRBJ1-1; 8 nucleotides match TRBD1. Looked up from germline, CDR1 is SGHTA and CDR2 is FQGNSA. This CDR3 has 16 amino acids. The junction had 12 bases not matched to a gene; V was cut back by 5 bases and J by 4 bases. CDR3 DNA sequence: TGTGCCAGCAGCCCCGGACAGGGACGGCTTGGCACTGAAGCTTTCTTT. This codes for CASSPGQGRLGTEAFF.

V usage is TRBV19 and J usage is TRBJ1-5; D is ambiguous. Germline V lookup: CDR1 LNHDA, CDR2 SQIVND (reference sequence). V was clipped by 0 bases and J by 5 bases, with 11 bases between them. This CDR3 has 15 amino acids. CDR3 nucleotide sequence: TGTGCCAGTAGTATAGATACGGCAGTCCATCAGCCCCAGCATTTT. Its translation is CASSIDTAVHQPQHF.